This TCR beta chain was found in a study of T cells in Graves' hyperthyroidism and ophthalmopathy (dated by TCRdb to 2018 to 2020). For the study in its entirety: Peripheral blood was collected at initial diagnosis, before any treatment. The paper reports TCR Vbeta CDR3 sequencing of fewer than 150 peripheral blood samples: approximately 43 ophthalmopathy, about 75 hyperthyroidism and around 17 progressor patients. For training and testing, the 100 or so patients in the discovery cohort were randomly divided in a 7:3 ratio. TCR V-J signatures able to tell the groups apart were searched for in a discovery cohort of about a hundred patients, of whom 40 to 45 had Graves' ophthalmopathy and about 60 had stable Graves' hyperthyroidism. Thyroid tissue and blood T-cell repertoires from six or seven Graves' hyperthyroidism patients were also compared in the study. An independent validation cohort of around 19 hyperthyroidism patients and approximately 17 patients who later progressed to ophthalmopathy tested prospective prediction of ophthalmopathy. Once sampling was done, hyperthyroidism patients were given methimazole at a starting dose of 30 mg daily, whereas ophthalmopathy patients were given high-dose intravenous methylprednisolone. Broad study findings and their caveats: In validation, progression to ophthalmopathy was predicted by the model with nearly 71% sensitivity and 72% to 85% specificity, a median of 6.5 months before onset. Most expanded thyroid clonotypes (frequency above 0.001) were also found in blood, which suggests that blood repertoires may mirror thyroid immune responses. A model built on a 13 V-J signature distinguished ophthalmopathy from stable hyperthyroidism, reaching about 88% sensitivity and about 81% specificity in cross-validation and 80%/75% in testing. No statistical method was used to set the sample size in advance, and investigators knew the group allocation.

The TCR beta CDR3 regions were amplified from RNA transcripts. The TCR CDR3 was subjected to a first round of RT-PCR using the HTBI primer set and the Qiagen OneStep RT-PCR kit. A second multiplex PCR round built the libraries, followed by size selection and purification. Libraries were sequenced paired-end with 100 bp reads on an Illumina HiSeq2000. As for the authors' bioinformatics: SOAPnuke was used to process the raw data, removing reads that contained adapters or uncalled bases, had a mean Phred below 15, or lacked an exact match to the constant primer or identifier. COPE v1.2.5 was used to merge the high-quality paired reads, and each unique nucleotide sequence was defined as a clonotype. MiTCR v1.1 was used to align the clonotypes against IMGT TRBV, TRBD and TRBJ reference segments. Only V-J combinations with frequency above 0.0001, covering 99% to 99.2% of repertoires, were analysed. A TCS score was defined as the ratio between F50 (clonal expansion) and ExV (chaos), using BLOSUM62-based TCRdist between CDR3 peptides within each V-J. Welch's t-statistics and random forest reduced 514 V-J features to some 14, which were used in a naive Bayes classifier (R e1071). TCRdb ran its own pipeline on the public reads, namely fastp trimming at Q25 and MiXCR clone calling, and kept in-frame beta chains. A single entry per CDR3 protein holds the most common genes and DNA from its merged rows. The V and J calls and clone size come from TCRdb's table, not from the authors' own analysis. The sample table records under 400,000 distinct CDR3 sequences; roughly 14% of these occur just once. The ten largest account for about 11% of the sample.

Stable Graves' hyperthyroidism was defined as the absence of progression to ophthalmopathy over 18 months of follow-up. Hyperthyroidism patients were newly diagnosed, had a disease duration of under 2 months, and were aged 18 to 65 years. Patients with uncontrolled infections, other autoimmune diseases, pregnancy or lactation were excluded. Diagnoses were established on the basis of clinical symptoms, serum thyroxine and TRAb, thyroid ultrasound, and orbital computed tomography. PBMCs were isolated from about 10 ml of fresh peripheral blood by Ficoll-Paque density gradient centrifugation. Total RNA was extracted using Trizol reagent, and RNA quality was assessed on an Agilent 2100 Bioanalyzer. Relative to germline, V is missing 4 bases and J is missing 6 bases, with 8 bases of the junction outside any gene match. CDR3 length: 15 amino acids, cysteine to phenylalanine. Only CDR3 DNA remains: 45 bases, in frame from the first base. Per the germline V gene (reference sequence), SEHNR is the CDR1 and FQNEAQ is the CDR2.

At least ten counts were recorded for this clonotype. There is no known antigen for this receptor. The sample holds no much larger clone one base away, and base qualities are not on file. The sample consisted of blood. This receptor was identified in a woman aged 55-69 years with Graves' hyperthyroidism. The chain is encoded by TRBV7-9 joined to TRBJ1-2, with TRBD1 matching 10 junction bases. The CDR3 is CASSSGTGDTNGYTF. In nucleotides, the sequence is TGTGCCAGCAGCTCCGGGACAGGGGACACGAATGGCTACACCTTC.